A selection of T cell receptor beta chains follows, all from one sample in a study of T-cell reconstitution after alpha-beta-depleted transplantation in children. TCRdb reprocessed the PCR reads via MiXCR and lists one record per CDR3 protein. The sample holds about 300,000 distinct CDR3 sequences, over 7.5% seen once. The sequencing here drew on peripheral blood, taken 360 days after TCRalphabeta/CD19-depleted stem cell transplant. The receptors shown here come from a female patient aged 2-15 years who had a stem cell transplant for Fanconi anemia, so the T cells may come from the graft donor. Both conserved end residues are part of each CDR3. A D gene is named only where the DNA matches it firmly. Not all rows give a size; the values are once, few, many and, for expanded clones, a class.

j_gene	abundance	v_gene	d_gene	CDR3nt	CDR3aa
TRBJ1-2	NA	TRBV27	TRBD1	TGTGCCAGCAGTTACGGGACAGGGGGTGTGGGTGGCTACACCTTC	CASSYGTGGVGGYTF
TRBJ2-1	many	TRBV20-1	TRBD1	TGCAGTGCGGGTCAGGACAGGGGGTACAATGAGCAGTTCTTC	CSAGQDRGYNEQFF
TRBJ1-2	many	TRBV28	TRBD1	TGTGCCAGCAGCCCTACAGGGGAGGGGAACTATGGCTACACCTTC	CASSPTGEGNYGYTF
TRBJ1-5	NA	TRBV20-1	TRBD1	TGCAGTGCTACCGCCCCAGGGGGCGCCGATCAGCCCCAGCATTTT	CSATAPGGADQPQHF
TRBJ2-7	many	TRBV20-1	NA	TGCAGTGCACCCTCCAGGACAAGCTACGAGCAGTACTTC	CSAPSRTSYEQYF
TRBJ2-4	many	TRBV12-3/TRBV12-4	NA	TGTGCCAGCAGCCCGTGGGAAGGGGCCAAAAACATTCAGTACTTC	CASSPWEGAKNIQYF
TRBJ2-7	NA	TRBV7-3	NA	TGTGCCAGCAGCTTAGGACCTAACACCCACGAGCAGTACTTC	CASSLGPNTHEQYF
TRBJ2-6	many	TRBV27	NA	TGTGCCAGCAGGCAGGGTATCAACGTCCTGACTTTC	CASRQGINVLTF
TRBJ1-5	many	TRBV20-1	NA	TGCAGTGCGATACAGGGTGGAGGCAATCAGCCCCAGCATTTT	CSAIQGGGNQPQHF
TRBJ1-1	few	TRBV5-1	NA	TGCGCCAGCAGCTTGGCTCGTAGGACTGGTATCTCTGAAGCTTTCTTT	CASSLARRTGISEAFF
TRBJ2-7	NA	TRBV20-1	NA	TGCAGTGCTAGAGATGGGCTGGAGTGGGGGTCCTACGAGCAGTACTTC	CSARDGLEWGSYEQYF
TRBJ1-2	many	TRBV29-1	NA	TGCAGCGTTGGGCTCAGCGGATATGGCTACACCTTC	CSVGLSGYGYTF
TRBJ1-5	many	TRBV28	NA	TGTGCCAGCAGGGTCAGGGGACTAGGCAATCAGCCCCAGCATTTT	CASRVRGLGNQPQHF
TRBJ1-2	few	TRBV7-6	TRBD1	TGTGCCATCGGACAGGGGCACGGCTACACCTTC	CAIGQGHGYTF